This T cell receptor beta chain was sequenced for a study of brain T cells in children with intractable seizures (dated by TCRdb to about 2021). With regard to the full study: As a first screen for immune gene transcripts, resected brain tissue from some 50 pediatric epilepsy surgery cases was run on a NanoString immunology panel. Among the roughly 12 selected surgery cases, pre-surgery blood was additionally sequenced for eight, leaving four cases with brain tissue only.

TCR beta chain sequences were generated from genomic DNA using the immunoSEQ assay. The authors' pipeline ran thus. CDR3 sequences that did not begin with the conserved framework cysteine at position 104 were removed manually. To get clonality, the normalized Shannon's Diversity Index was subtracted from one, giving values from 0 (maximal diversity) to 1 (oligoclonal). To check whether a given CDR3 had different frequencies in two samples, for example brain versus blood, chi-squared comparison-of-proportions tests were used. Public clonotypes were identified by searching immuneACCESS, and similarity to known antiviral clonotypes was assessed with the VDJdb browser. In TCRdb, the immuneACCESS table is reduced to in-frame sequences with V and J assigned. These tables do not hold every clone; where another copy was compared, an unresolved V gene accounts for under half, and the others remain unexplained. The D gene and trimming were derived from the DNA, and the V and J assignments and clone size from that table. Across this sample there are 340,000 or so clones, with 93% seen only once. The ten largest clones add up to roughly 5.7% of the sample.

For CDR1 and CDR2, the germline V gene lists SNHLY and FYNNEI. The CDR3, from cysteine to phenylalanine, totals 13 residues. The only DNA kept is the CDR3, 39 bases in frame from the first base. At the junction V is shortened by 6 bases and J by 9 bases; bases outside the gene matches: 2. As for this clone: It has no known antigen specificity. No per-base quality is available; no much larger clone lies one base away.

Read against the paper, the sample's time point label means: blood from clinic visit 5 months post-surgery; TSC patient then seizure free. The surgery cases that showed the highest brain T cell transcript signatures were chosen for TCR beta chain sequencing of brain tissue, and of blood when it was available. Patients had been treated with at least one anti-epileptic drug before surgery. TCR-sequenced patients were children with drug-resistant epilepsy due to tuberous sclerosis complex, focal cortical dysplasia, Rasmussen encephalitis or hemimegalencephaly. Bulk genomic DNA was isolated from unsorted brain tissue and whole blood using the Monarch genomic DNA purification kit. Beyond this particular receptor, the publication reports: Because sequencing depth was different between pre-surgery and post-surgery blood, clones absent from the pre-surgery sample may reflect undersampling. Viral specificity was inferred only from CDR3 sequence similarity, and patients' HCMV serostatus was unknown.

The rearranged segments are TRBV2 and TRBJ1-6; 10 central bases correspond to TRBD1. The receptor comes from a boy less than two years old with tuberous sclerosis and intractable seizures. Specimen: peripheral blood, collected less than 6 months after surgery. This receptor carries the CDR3 CASRDRGGSPLHF. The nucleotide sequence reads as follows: TGTGCCAGCAGGGACAGGGGGGGTTCACCCCTCCACTTT.